Sequencing of this T cell receptor beta chain was carried out in a study of CD8+CD57+ T cells in acquired aplastic anemia. Using genomic DNA as the template, TCR beta VDJ and CDR3 profiling was carried out. MiXCR, applied by TCRdb to the reads, yields one record per CDR3 protein. This sample has 150,000 to 180,000 distinct CDR3 sequences; roughly 54% occur once, and the top ten carry more than 10%. Flow cytometry had shown expanded CD8+CD57+ cells in the patients chosen for sequencing. This clonotype was recorded at least ten times. This clonotype originated in a human donor with aplastic anemia. Sequencing input: sorted CD4+, CD8+, or CD8+CD57+ T cells (not recorded which) from PBMCs.

This chain's CDR3 is CASSARDSEAFF. The CDR3 region has the DNA TGTGCCAGCAGCGCACGGGACAGTGAAGCTTTCTTT. This sequence joins TRBV27 and TRBJ1-1; 7 bases fit TRBD1. Trimming at V came to 6 bases and at J to 7 bases, leaving 5 bases not matched to a gene. Germline V gene lookup returns CDR1 MNHEY and CDR2 SMNVEV (reference sequence). The CDR3 consists of 12 residues.